One and the same sample provided the 32 T cell receptor beta chains below, sequenced in a study of T cell repertoires in cytomegalovirus infection (dated by TCRdb to between 2019 and 2020). No antigen has been identified for these receptors. TCRdb records Illumina HiSeq 1500 as the sequencer. TCRdb trimmed the raw reads at Q25, called clones with MiXCR and kept productive beta chains. Under each unique CDR3 protein, matching rows form one entry showing the most common genes and DNA. The sample has 50,000 or so distinct CDR3 sequences on record, 20% to 25% of them singletons. Jointly, the top ten make up under 20% of the sample. The source material was PBMCs, sequenced either directly or after in vitro stimulation (not recorded which). Every receptor here comes from a human donor in good health (CMV status not recorded). Some clones in this sample may be carry-over from other donors' samples.

A few counts support this clonotype. The chain joins TRBV5-4 to TRBJ2-1, with D maybe TRBD1 (5 bases). V gave up 4 bases and J gave up 6 bases, with 14 bases separating them. Per germline, CDR1 SGHNT and CDR2 YYREEE (reference sequence). The CDR3 contains 14 residues. CDR3 sequence reads: CASSPNPGSNEQFF. The CDR3 bases are TGTGCCAGCAGCCCTAACCCAGGGTCCAATGAGCAGTTCTTC. Looking up the rest from reference TRBV5-4 and TRBJ2-1 gives the full variable domain: ETGVTQSPTHLIKTRGQQVTLRCSSQSGHNTVSWYQQALGQGPQFIFQYYREEENGRGNFPPRFSGLQFPNYSSELNVNALELDDSALYLCASSPNPGSNEQFFGPGTRLTVL.

The chain has TRBV6-2 or TRBV6-3 and TRBJ1-1; D remains ambiguous. The CDR3 sequence is 13 residues long. V was cut by 5 bases and J by 5 bases, with 12 bases left in between. Per the germline V gene, CDR1 is MNHEY and CDR2 is SVGEGT. For the CDR3, the DNA is TGTGCCAGCAGTCCAGGCGAGCCGACTGAAGCTTTCTTT. This codes for CASSPGEPTEAFF.

In its sample, this clonotype was seen a few times. The chain combines TRBV4-3 with TRBJ2-5, with TRBD2 matching over 10 bases. V was pared by 4 bases and J by 1 base, with 3 bases of the junction left unmatched. Germline CDR1 and CDR2: LGHNA and YSLEER. CDR3 length equals 15 residues. CDR3 sequence: CASSPWTSGQETQYF. The CDR3 bases are TGCGCCAGCAGCCCATGGACTAGCGGCCAAGAGACCCAGTACTTC.

This clonotype was counted many times. The J gene is TRBJ2-4, the V gene TRBV7-2, with D uncertain. The CDR3 has 14 residues. V was shortened by 3 bases and J by 0 bases, with 6 bases between the two germline ends. CDR1 SGHTA and CDR2 FQGNSA come from the germline V gene. DNA for the CDR3: TGTGCCAGCAGCTTTGGCCTAGCCAAAAACATTCAGTACTTC. Amino acids: CASSFGLAKNIQYF.

J is TRBJ1-6 and V is TRBV2; D gene uncertain. Germline V gene sequence: CDR1 SNHLY, CDR2 FYNNEI. The CDR3 is 13 amino acids. V was clipped by 7 bases and J by 7 bases, with 11 bases between them. CDR3 region: CASNPTWNSPLHF. The CDR3 nucleotides are TGTGCCAGCAACCCCACGTGGAATTCACCCCTCCACTTT.

The rearrangement links TRBV6-1 to TRBJ2-5, with D tentatively TRBD1 (5 bases). This CDR3 spans 14 amino acids. Trimming removed 6 bases from V and 5 bases from J, with 16 bases in between. CDR1 is MNHNS and CDR2 is SASEGT in the germline V gene. Written as DNA, the CDR3 is TGTGCCAGCAGAATGGACCAGACAGCGGAGACCCAGTACTTC. Its translation is CASRMDQTAETQYF.

The rearrangement links TRBV6-1 to TRBJ2-3; 9 nucleotides line up with TRBD1. V lost 5 bases, J lost 3 bases, and 3 bases stayed unmatched. Germline V gene lookup returns CDR1 MNHNS and CDR2 SASEGT. The CDR3 consists of 14 residues. CDR3 loop: CASSRGTGTDTQYF. CDR3 nucleotide sequence: TGTGCCAGCAGTAGAGGGACAGGGACAGATACGCAGTATTTT.

This clonotype was counted many times. The genes are TRBV7-2 and TRBJ2-1, with 8 nucleotides matching TRBD2. The CDR3 totals 14 residues. The germline V gene has CDR1 SGHTA and CDR2 FQGNSA. J gave up 6 bases and V 0 bases, and 1 base lay outside the gene matches. CDR3 sequence: CASSLAAGANEQFF. The CDR3 bases are TGTGCCAGCAGCTTAGCAGCGGGGGCCAATGAGCAGTTCTTC. Full variable domain (outside the CDR3, taken from reference TRBV7-2 and TRBJ2-1): GAGVSQSPSNKVTEKGKDVELRCDPISGHTALYWYRQSLGQGLEFLIYFQGNSAPDKSGLPSDRFSAERTGGSVSTLTIQRTQQEDSAVYLCASSLAAGANEQFFGPGTRLTVL.

The chain is built from TRBV5-1 and TRBJ1-3; D gene unclear. The V end lost 5 bases, the J end lost 0 bases, and 12 bases lay between the germline ends. Germline assignment: CDR1 SGHRS and CDR2 YFSETQ. The length of the CDR3 is 15 residues. CDR3 region: CASSFGRSSGNTIYF. CDR3 nucleotide sequence: TGCGCCAGCAGTTTCGGGCGGAGCTCTGGAAACACCATATATTTT.

J is TRBJ2-1 and V is TRBV10-3, with TRBD1 matching 10 bases. After removal of 7 bases from V and 2 bases from J, the junction contained 2 bases not matched to a gene. The CDR3 sequence is 14 residues long. Looked up from germline, CDR1 is ENHRY and CDR2 is SYGVKD. CDR3 sequence reads: CAIKDRGTYNEQFF. Here the CDR3 DNA reads TGTGCCATCAAGGACAGGGGGACCTACAATGAGCAGTTCTTC.

This clonotype was seen ten or more times. The CDR3 reads CASSPSGSQYEQYF. CDR3 coding DNA: TGTGCCAGCAGTCCTAGCGGGAGTCAGTACGAGCAGTACTTC. V is TRBV7-6 and J is TRBJ2-7, with TRBD2 matching over 10 bases. There are 14 residues in the CDR3. V trimming: 6 bases; J trimming: 4 bases; junction bases outside the gene matches: 6. CDR1 and CDR2 from the germline V gene are SGHVS and FNYEAQ.

This clonotype was found a few times. The rearrangement links TRBV18 to TRBJ1-1; tentatively, D is TRBD1 (5 bases). The CDR3 has 14 residues. Germline loops: CDR1 KGHSH, CDR2 LQKENI. The CDR3 reads CATAPRAVNTEAFF. Written as DNA, the CDR3 is TGTGCTACCGCCCCCAGGGCAGTGAACACTGAAGCTTTCTTT.

In its sample, this clonotype was seen many times. The rearrangement links TRBV14 to TRBJ2-1, with 9 bases that match TRBD1. The CDR3 sequence is 13 residues long. Germline lookup yields CDR1 SGHDN and CDR2 FVKESK. V lost 4 bases, J lost 10 bases, and 5 bases stayed unmatched. CDR3 amino acids: CASSPGQGVEQFF. CDR3 nucleotide sequence: TGTGCCAGCAGCCCGGGACAGGGAGTGGAGCAGTTCTTC.

This clonotype has a count of ten or more. J is TRBJ2-5 and V is TRBV6-6; 9 bases match TRBD2. CDR1 MNHNY and CDR2 SVGAGI come from the germline V gene (reference sequence). The CDR3 runs to 12 residues. Losses at the gene ends were 6 bases for V and 5 bases for J; bases not matched to a gene: 1. Here the CDR3 reads CASSGTSETQYF. For the CDR3, the DNA is TGTGCCAGCAGCGGGACTAGCGAGACCCAGTACTTC.

Judged by abundance, this clonotype is medium-sized. The chain is built from TRBV29-1 and TRBJ2-4; 8 bases are shared with TRBD2. CDR3 length: 14 residues. The trim removed 3 bases at V and 6 bases at J, leaving 7 bases unmatched. CDR1 SQVTM and CDR2 ANQGSEA come from the germline V gene. The chain's CDR3 is CSVDRAGVGNIQYF. The CDR3 DNA reads as TGCAGCGTTGACAGAGCGGGAGTCGGAAACATTCAGTACTTC.

This CDR3 reads CASSLAALAGYEQYF. The CDR3 coding sequence is TGTGCCAGCAGTTTAGCGGCACTAGCGGGCTACGAGCAGTACTTC. J is TRBJ2-7 and V is TRBV28, with TRBD2 matching over 9 bases. The CDR3 consists of 15 residues. J gave up 3 bases and V 2 bases, and 5 bases lay outside the gene matches. The germline V gene encodes CDR1 MDHEN and CDR2 SYDVKM. The complete variable domain, with remaining parts taken from reference TRBV28 and TRBJ2-7, reads DVKVTQSSRYLVKRTGEKVFLECVQDMDHENMFWYRQDPGLGLRLIYFSYDVKMKEKGDIPEGYSVSREKKERFSLILESASTNQTSMYLCASSLAALAGYEQYFGPGTRLTVT.

The table lists this clonotype with many counts. The gene calls are TRBV12-3 or TRBV12-4 and TRBJ1-2; 7 bases agree with TRBD1. The CDR3 extends over 13 amino acids. J lost 6 bases, V lost 3 bases, and 4 bases had no gene match. The DNA of the CDR3 is TGTGCCAGCAGTTTGCGAGGGGGCAATGGCTACACCTTC. Translated: CASSLRGGNGYTF.

This clonotype was detected ten times or more. The genes are TRBV5-4 and TRBJ2-3, with D tentatively TRBD1 (5 bases). CDR3 length equals 15 residues. V lost 3 bases to trimming and J lost 4 bases, with 15 bases between them. The germline V gene encodes CDR1 SGHNT and CDR2 YYREEE (reference sequence). CDR3 in DNA: TGTGCCAGCAGCTCTCAGGGTTCGCACCCAGATACGCAGTATTTT. Encoded protein: CASSSQGSHPDTQYF.

The J gene is TRBJ2-1, the V gene TRBV5-5; 7 bases fit TRBD2. The length of the CDR3 is 21 residues. Germline loops: CDR1 SGHKS, CDR2 YYEKEE (reference sequence). V shed 2 bases, J shed 0 bases, and the junction held 20 bases outside the gene matches. Here the CDR3 DNA reads TGTGCCAGCAGCTTACTTGATTTGGGCGGCGGGAGCTTAAGCTCCTACAATGAGCAGTTCTTC. Protein: CASSLLDLGGGSLSSYNEQFF.

The chain combines TRBV24-1 with TRBJ2-3; D may be TRBD2 (6 bases). The CDR3 extends over 15 amino acids. In germline, CDR1 is KGHDR, CDR2 SFDVKD. With 2 bases removed from V and 3 bases from J, the gap between germline ends came to 11 bases. The DNA for the CDR3 is TGTGCCACCAGTGATTCGAAGGAGGGTACAGATACGCAGTATTTT. It yields the protein CATSDSKEGTDTQYF.

Only a few counts were recorded for this clonotype. V and J are TRBV7-9 and TRBJ1-6; 8 positions agree with TRBD1. In germline, CDR1 is SEHNR, CDR2 FQNEAQ (reference sequence). The CDR3 length is 13 residues. J lost 10 bases, V lost 5 bases, and 4 bases had no gene match. The CDR3 bases are TGTGCCAGCAGCGGACAGGGTGCCTCACCCCTCCACTTT. Its protein product is CASSGQGASPLHF.

CDR3 in DNA: TGTGCCAGCAGCTACCCCATGCTAGGCCCCGGCACAGATACGCAGTATTTT. Translated, it gives CASSYPMLGPGTDTQYF. The chain has TRBV7-2 and TRBJ2-3; D is unclear. The CDR3 is made up of 17 amino acids. CDR1 is SGHTA and CDR2 is FQGNSA in the germline V gene. Trimming stripped 4 bases from V and 1 base from J, with 18 bases between.

The genes are TRBV4-1 and TRBJ1-1, with D tentatively TRBD1 (5 bases). Trimming cost V 2 bases and J 1 base, with 11 bases left between them. The CDR3 runs 15 residues. Germline loops: CDR1 MGHRA, CDR2 YSYEKL. CDR3 DNA: TGCGCCAGCAGCCAACTCCTCACAGGGAACACTGAAGCTTTCTTT. Translating gives CASSQLLTGNTEAFF.

This chain uses TRBV14 with TRBJ1-1, with TRBD1 as a possible D gene (5 bases). The germline CDR1 and CDR2 sequences are SGHDN and FVKESK. This CDR3 region has 12 residues. V gave up 4 bases and J gave up 8 bases, with 11 bases separating them. CDR3 residues: CASSLWGWEAFF. In DNA form, the CDR3 reads TGTGCCAGCAGCCTATGGGGGTGGGAAGCTTTCTTT. Filled out from reference TRBV14 and TRBJ1-1, the complete variable domain reads EAGVTQFPSHSVIEKGQTVTLRCDPISGHDNLYWYRRVMGKEIKFLLHFVKESKQDESGMPNNRFLAERTGGTYSTLKVQPAELEDSGVYFCASSLWGWEAFFGQGTRLTVV.

This clonotype has ten or more counts. This chain uses TRBV7-6 with TRBJ1-2; 7 nucleotides line up with TRBD1. The CDR3 has 15 residues. J gave up 4 bases and V 5 bases, and 10 bases lay outside the gene matches. Germline V gives CDR1 SGHVS, CDR2 FNYEAQ. For the CDR3, the DNA is TGTGCCAGCAGCCCGACGACAGGGAGCGGCTATGGCTACACCTTC. Translated: CASSPTTGSGYGYTF.

Only a few counts were recorded for this clonotype. This chain uses TRBV25-1 with TRBJ2-7; TRBD1 is a possible D gene (5 bases). The CDR3 is 12 residues long. Germline loops: CDR1 MGHDK, CDR2 SYGVNS. V dropped 7 bases and J dropped 4 bases, with 11 bases sitting between them. The CDR3 coding sequence is TGTGCCAGCACCTCCACAGGATACGAGCAGTACTTC. Protein product: CASTSTGYEQYF.

V is TRBV15 and J is TRBJ2-1; 7 bases map to TRBD1. Germline loops: CDR1 LNHNV, CDR2 YYDKDF (reference sequence). The CDR3 is 14 amino acids. V lost 0 bases, J lost 6 bases, and 2 bases stayed unmatched. DNA for the CDR3: TGTGCCACCAGCAGAGATAGACAGGGCAATGAGCAGTTCTTC. This sequence encodes CATSRDRQGNEQFF.

Ten or more counts support this clonotype. V usage is TRBV7-2 and J usage is TRBJ1-5; D gene uncertain. The CDR3 extends over 15 amino acids. Germline values: CDR1 SGHTA, CDR2 FQGNSA. V shed 5 bases and J shed 4 bases, with 15 bases lying between them. Here the CDR3 reads CASSPTASTNQPQHF. Written as DNA, the CDR3 is TGTGCCAGCAGCCCAACTGCCTCTACTAATCAGCCCCAGCATTTT.

CDR3 nucleotide sequence: TGTGCCAGCAGCTTAATAGGGCAGGAAAGCGAGTATTTT. This sequence encodes CASSLIGQESEYF. This chain connects TRBV7-2 to TRBJ2-3; D unclear. The germline V gene has CDR1 SGHTA and CDR2 FQGNSA. This CDR3 spans 13 amino acids. V lost 2 bases, J lost 13 bases, and 16 bases lay in between. The full variable domain, rest sourced from reference TRBV7-2 and TRBJ2-3, is GAGVSQSPSNKVTEKGKDVELRCDPISGHTALYWYRQSLGQGLEFLIYFQGNSAPDKSGLPSDRFSAERTGGSVSTLTIQRTQQEDSAVYLCASSLIGQESEYFGPGTRLTVL.

This clonotype was seen ten or more times. J is TRBJ2-1 and V is TRBV7-2; D call uncertain. Germline V gene data show CDR1 as SGHTA and CDR2 as FQGNSA. Trimming pared 5 bases from V and 9 bases from J, leaving 11 bases between. The CDR3 is made up of 12 amino acids. CDR3 bases: TGTGCCAGCAGCCCATCTACGAGTGAGCAGTTCTTC. Translation: CASSPSTSEQFF.

This clonotype was counted between two and nine times. The CDR3 coding sequence is TGTGCCACCAGCCGCGGCAGGACGAACACCGGGGAGCTGTTTTTT. It translates to CATSRGRTNTGELFF. The V call is TRBV15, the J call TRBJ2-2; D remains ambiguous. The CDR3 is 15 amino acids. Germline V gene lookup returns CDR1 LNHNV and CDR2 YYDKDF (reference sequence). V lost 5 bases to trimming and J lost 0 bases, with 10 bases between them.

This clonotype was counted a few times. This rearrangement joins TRBV12-3 or TRBV12-4 to TRBJ1-2; D unresolved. CDR3 length: 12 residues. The germline V and J ends were trimmed by 8 bases and 3 bases, with 10 bases remaining between them. The chain's CDR3 is CASSAGDYGYTF. CDR3 coding DNA: TGTGCCAGCTCGGCAGGAGACTATGGCTACACCTTC.